Presented here are 2 T cell receptor beta chains from one specimen sequenced in a study of blood T cell repertoires in COVID-19. Data came from immunoSEQ multiplex PCR; TCRdb stores just in-frame clones and leaves some out. The table has about 180,000 clones, under 85% seen once; the top ten hold around 9.8%. Sequencing was carried out using peripheral blood. The receptor source for this set is an elderly woman with acute or convalescent COVID-19.

CDR3 amino acids: CASSLEASGGFGSEQFF. For the CDR3, the DNA is TGCGCCAGCAGCCTCGAGGCCAGCGGGGGTTTCGGGAGTGAGCAGTTCTTC. The chain has TRBV4-1 and TRBJ2-1; 8 bases agree with TRBD2. With V trimmed by 4 bases and J by 9 bases, 17 bases remained unmatched. The CDR3 is made up of 17 amino acids. Germline CDR1 reads MGHRA; CDR2 reads YSYEKL.

There are a few counts of this clone. This chain joins TRBV27 and TRBJ2-7, with D possibly matching TRBD2 (6 bases). The V end lost 4 bases, the J end lost 4 bases, and 20 bases lay between the germline ends. The CDR3 runs to 16 residues. Germline assignment: CDR1 MNHEY and CDR2 SMNVEV (reference sequence). The CDR3 spells CASSSLWYGSVYEQYF. The CDR3 coding sequence is TGTGCCAGCAGTTCACTCTGGTACGGGAGTGTATACGAGCAGTACTTC.